A selection of T cell receptor beta chains follows, all from one sample in a study of T-cell memory formation after mild COVID-19. TCRdb re-derived calls from the 5' RACE reads in MiXCR, one entry per CDR3 protein. The sample records some 82,000 distinct CDR3 sequences, about 13% being singletons. Sequenced input: PBMCs or a T cell subset sorted from them (not recorded which). All receptors come from a man younger than 30 who had mild COVID-19 (a few samples of this study predate the infection). Cell type and time point are not known. Each CDR3 is given with its conserved first and last residue. The D gene is left open where the match is weak. Clone size is not always given. Where it is, it says once, few, many or a class for expanded clones.

abundance: few; v_gene: TRBV10-3; d_gene: .; j_gene: TRBJ1-1; CDR3nt: TGTGCCATCAGAGGCGGGTCCGAGGGTCCACGGGCTTTCTTT; CDR3aa: CAIRGGSEGPRAFF
abundance: few; v_gene: TRBV4-1; d_gene: .; j_gene: TRBJ2-7; CDR3nt: TGCGCCAGCAGCCAAGATGAAGTGGCAGGTGTGCATCCCTACGAGCAGTACTTC; CDR3aa: CASSQDEVAGVHPYEQYF
abundance: few; v_gene: TRBV7-2; d_gene: .; j_gene: TRBJ1-5; CDR3nt: TGTGCCAGCAGACTCGGAGCAGATAGCAATCAGCCCCAGCATTTT; CDR3aa: CASRLGADSNQPQHF
abundance: .; v_gene: TRBV5-4; d_gene: .; j_gene: TRBJ2-1; CDR3nt: TGTGCCAGCAGCTTTGAAATCGGGACTCGGGGCATCAATGAGCAGTTCTTC; CDR3aa: CASSFEIGTRGINEQFF
abundance: .; v_gene: TRBV14; d_gene: .; j_gene: TRBJ2-7; CDR3nt: TGTGCCAGCAGCCAAGGTCTGGGGGTAGGCGAGCAGTACTTC; CDR3aa: CASSQGLGVGEQYF
abundance: once; v_gene: TRBV27; d_gene: .; j_gene: TRBJ2-2; CDR3nt: TGTGCCAGCAGTTTTCACGGCACCGGGGAGCTGTTTTTT; CDR3aa: CASSFHGTGELFF
abundance: few; v_gene: TRBV6-6; d_gene: .; j_gene: TRBJ1-1; CDR3nt: TGTGCCAGCACCCTGGGGGGTGTCACTGAAGCTTTCTTT; CDR3aa: CASTLGGVTEAFF
abundance: few; v_gene: TRBV29-1; d_gene: .; j_gene: TRBJ1-1; CDR3nt: TGCAGCGTAGCGACATTTCGGGACGCCGAAGAAGCTTTCTTT; CDR3aa: CSVATFRDAEEAFF
abundance: .; v_gene: TRBV27; d_gene: .; j_gene: TRBJ1-6; CDR3nt: TGTGCCAACAGTTTATTACTACAGGGTTCACCCCTCCACTTT; CDR3aa: CANSLLLQGSPLHF
abundance: few; v_gene: TRBV7-8; d_gene: TRBD1; j_gene: TRBJ2-7; CDR3nt: TGTGCCAGCAGCCCGGACAGGGCGGCCGAGCAGTACTTC; CDR3aa: CASSPDRAAEQYF
abundance: .; v_gene: TRBV4-1; d_gene: .; j_gene: TRBJ2-7; CDR3nt: TGCGCCAGCAGCCAAGGGGTAGTCGGCTACGAGCAGTACTTC; CDR3aa: CASSQGVVGYEQYF
abundance: few; v_gene: TRBV7-6; d_gene: .; j_gene: TRBJ2-7; CDR3nt: TGTGCCAGCAGCTTAGGGTCCAGGGGCTCATCCTACGAGCAGTACTTC; CDR3aa: CASSLGSRGSSYEQYF
abundance: .; v_gene: TRBV4-1; d_gene: TRBD2; j_gene: TRBJ2-3; CDR3nt: TGCGCCAGCAGCCAGGCACTCGGGGCGGGGGTAGATACGCAGTATTTT; CDR3aa: CASSQALGAGVDTQYF
abundance: few; v_gene: TRBV4-3; d_gene: .; j_gene: TRBJ2-1; CDR3nt: TGCGCCAGCAGTCCCGGGGGAGCCTCCTACAATGAGCAGTTCTTC; CDR3aa: CASSPGGASYNEQFF
abundance: .; v_gene: TRBV11-2; d_gene: .; j_gene: TRBJ1-2; CDR3nt: TGTGCCAGCCCTCGGGGATTCAGGGGCTACACCTTC; CDR3aa: CASPRGFRGYTF
abundance: once; v_gene: TRBV6-2/TRBV6-3; d_gene: .; j_gene: TRBJ2-5; CDR3nt: TGTGCCAGCAGTTACTCCGAAGGGCAGGGGCCAGAGACCAAGTACTTC; CDR3aa: CASSYSEGQGPETKYF
abundance: few; v_gene: TRBV7-2; d_gene: .; j_gene: TRBJ2-3; CDR3nt: TGTGCCAGCAGCTTAGTGGACGGCACAGATACGCAGTATTTT; CDR3aa: CASSLVDGTDTQYF
abundance: few; v_gene: TRBV7-9; d_gene: .; j_gene: TRBJ2-1; CDR3nt: TGTGCCAGTCTACGGGGGCTCAATGAGCAGTTCTTC; CDR3aa: CASLRGLNEQFF
abundance: few; v_gene: TRBV29-1; d_gene: .; j_gene: TRBJ2-3; CDR3nt: TGCAGCGTTGCAGGGGGCTTCCTAAGCGGGGGGCCTGGAGATACGCAGTATTTT; CDR3aa: CSVAGGFLSGGPGDTQYF
abundance: few; v_gene: TRBV6-5; d_gene: TRBD2; j_gene: TRBJ2-2; CDR3nt: TGTGCCAGCAGCCTCGGACTAGCGGCGAACACCGGGGAGCTGTTTTTT; CDR3aa: CASSLGLAANTGELFF
abundance: .; v_gene: TRBV3-1; d_gene: .; j_gene: TRBJ2-5; CDR3nt: TGTGCCAGCAGCCCAGACCCAGGGGAGACCCAGTACTTC; CDR3aa: CASSPDPGETQYF
abundance: .; v_gene: TRBV6-1; d_gene: .; j_gene: TRBJ2-6; CDR3nt: TGTGCCAGCAGTGAATTACGGGGGGCCAACGTCCTGACTTTC; CDR3aa: CASSELRGANVLTF
abundance: few; v_gene: TRBV29-1; d_gene: TRBD1; j_gene: TRBJ2-3; CDR3nt: TGCAGCGTTGGGGGGACAGTTTGGGCAGATACGCAGTATTTT; CDR3aa: CSVGGTVWADTQYF
abundance: many; v_gene: TRBV7-8; d_gene: TRBD2; j_gene: TRBJ2-5; CDR3nt: TGTGCCAGCAGCTCCTGGACTAGCGGGGGAACGGAGACCCAGTACTTC; CDR3aa: CASSSWTSGGTETQYF
abundance: .; v_gene: TRBV29-1; d_gene: TRBD2; j_gene: TRBJ2-1; CDR3nt: TGCAGCGTTGAAGATGGTTTAGCGGGGAGCTCCTACAATGAGCAGTTCTTC; CDR3aa: CSVEDGLAGSSYNEQFF
abundance: many; v_gene: TRBV6-4; d_gene: .; j_gene: TRBJ2-3; CDR3nt: TGTGCCAGCAGTGAAGGAGGGGGGGCAGATACGCAGTATTTT; CDR3aa: CASSEGGGADTQYF
abundance: many; v_gene: TRBV7-2; d_gene: .; j_gene: TRBJ1-1; CDR3nt: TGTGCCAGCAGCCAGGGGATCAGCGGGGCTGAAGCTTTCTTT; CDR3aa: CASSQGISGAEAFF
abundance: .; v_gene: TRBV28; d_gene: .; j_gene: TRBJ1-6; CDR3nt: TGTGCCAGCAAGGGGAGCTCCTATAATTCACCCCTCCACTTT; CDR3aa: CASKGSSYNSPLHF
abundance: .; v_gene: TRBV15; d_gene: .; j_gene: TRBJ1-1; CDR3nt: TGTGCCACCAGCAGGGGTAAAATGGACAGAACTGACACTGAAGCTTTCTTT; CDR3aa: CATSRGKMDRTDTEAFF
abundance: few; v_gene: TRBV6-5; d_gene: .; j_gene: TRBJ1-4; CDR3nt: TGTGCCAGCAGGGATCAGCGGGAGCCCCCGGGAAAACTGTTTTTT; CDR3aa: CASRDQREPPGKLFF
abundance: few; v_gene: TRBV9; d_gene: .; j_gene: TRBJ2-1; CDR3nt: TGTGCCAGCTCGGCTAGTCAGAATGAGCAGTTCTTC; CDR3aa: CASSASQNEQFF
abundance: .; v_gene: TRBV5-5; d_gene: .; j_gene: TRBJ2-7; CDR3nt: TGTGCCAGCAGCTTGACGGCAGGGCGGCCCTACGAGCAGTACTTC; CDR3aa: CASSLTAGRPYEQYF
abundance: many; v_gene: TRBV12-3/TRBV12-4; d_gene: .; j_gene: TRBJ2-2; CDR3nt: TGTGCCAGCAGTCCGGGTACCGGGGAGCTGTTTTTT; CDR3aa: CASSPGTGELFF
abundance: few; v_gene: TRBV27; d_gene: TRBD1; j_gene: TRBJ2-1; CDR3nt: TGTGCCAGCAGTACTCACAGGGGGTCGGGAAATGAGCAGTTCTTC; CDR3aa: CASSTHRGSGNEQFF
abundance: few; v_gene: TRBV2; d_gene: .; j_gene: TRBJ2-3; CDR3nt: TGTGCCAGCAGTGATTGGGTCCCGTCAGATACGCAGTATTTT; CDR3aa: CASSDWVPSDTQYF
abundance: .; v_gene: TRBV4-1; d_gene: TRBD1; j_gene: TRBJ1-6; CDR3nt: TGCGCCAGCAGCCAAGCCACCGGGACAGGGGGCAGTGATTCACCCCTCCACTTT; CDR3aa: CASSQATGTGGSDSPLHF
abundance: .; v_gene: TRBV29-1; d_gene: TRBD1; j_gene: TRBJ2-2; CDR3nt: TGCAGCGTCGATGACAGGGAGAAAGGGGAGCTGTTTTTT; CDR3aa: CSVDDREKGELFF
abundance: few; v_gene: TRBV9; d_gene: .; j_gene: TRBJ2-7; CDR3nt: TGTGCCAGCAGCCCCAGCGGTGTTCCCTACGAGCAGTACTTC; CDR3aa: CASSPSGVPYEQYF
abundance: .; v_gene: TRBV11-2; d_gene: .; j_gene: TRBJ2-3; CDR3nt: TGTGCCAGCAGCTTAATTGTAAGGGGGGGCCCATACGATACGCAGTATTTT; CDR3aa: CASSLIVRGGPYDTQYF
abundance: many; v_gene: TRBV5-4; d_gene: .; j_gene: TRBJ1-1; CDR3nt: TGTGCCAGCAGGGCTGAGACCTCTGAAGCTTTCTTT; CDR3aa: CASRAETSEAFF
abundance: few; v_gene: TRBV4-1; d_gene: TRBD1; j_gene: TRBJ1-1; CDR3nt: TGCGCCACAACAGGGGGGACTGAAGCTTTCTTT; CDR3aa: CATTGGTEAFF
abundance: .; v_gene: TRBV29-1; d_gene: .; j_gene: TRBJ1-2; CDR3nt: TGCAGCGTGCCGGGTGCTGGCTACACCTTC; CDR3aa: CSVPGAGYTF
abundance: .; v_gene: TRBV7-3; d_gene: .; j_gene: TRBJ2-7; CDR3nt: TGTGCCAGCAGCTTCCAGGGGCGGGAGCAGTACTTC; CDR3aa: CASSFQGREQYF
abundance: few; v_gene: TRBV7-3; d_gene: TRBD1; j_gene: TRBJ2-5; CDR3nt: TGTGCCAGCAGCTCACCGGGACAGGTGAAGGGGGAGACCCAGTACTTC; CDR3aa: CASSSPGQVKGETQYF
abundance: .; v_gene: TRBV3-1; d_gene: .; j_gene: TRBJ1-4; CDR3nt: TGTGCCAGCAGCCAAGAGTTCTCAGCCCGTGCAACTAATGAAAAACTGTTTTTT; CDR3aa: CASSQEFSARATNEKLFF
abundance: few; v_gene: TRBV7-3; d_gene: TRBD2; j_gene: TRBJ2-3; CDR3nt: TGTGCCAGCAGCCCAGGACTAGCGGGGATCTTGCCAGATACGCAGTATTTT; CDR3aa: CASSPGLAGILPDTQYF
abundance: .; v_gene: TRBV6-5; d_gene: .; j_gene: TRBJ2-1; CDR3nt: TGTGCCAGCAGTTATCTTAGGGTCGGGAATGAGCAGTTCTTC; CDR3aa: CASSYLRVGNEQFF
abundance: few; v_gene: TRBV29-1; d_gene: .; j_gene: TRBJ1-2; CDR3nt: TGCAGCGTGACGACCTATCGGGGAGGCTACACCTTC; CDR3aa: CSVTTYRGGYTF